This T cell receptor (beta chain) was recovered during a study of a mutant IDH1 vaccine in newly diagnosed glioma. Looking at the study overall: Treated patients, averaging around 40 years, were roughly 60% male and roughly 38% female. Standard pretreatment was either radiotherapy, temozolomide, or, for most, radiochemotherapy with temozolomide.

The study, taken as a whole, reports: In 85% to 95% of patients, immune responses induced by the vaccine occurred.

The CDR3 is 14 amino acids. Trimming removed 3 bases from V and 5 bases from J, with 11 bases in between. CDR1 MDHEN and CDR2 SYDVKM come from the germline V gene. Time point specified: baseline, week 1 (first vaccination visit). Treatment reported: pre-vaccination baseline after standard-of-care therapy. Donor tumors were new WHO grade 3 or 4 IDH1-mutant, ATRX-lost astrocytomas. Using immunoSEQ multiplex PCR, the repertoire was profiled, and TCRdb retains in-frame clones only, with some absent. There are roughly 70,000 clones in the sample; roughly 85% occur only once, and over 2.5% lies in the top ten. The count of this clone is one. Its target is unknown.

J is TRBJ1-3 and V is TRBV28; D remains ambiguous. The clonotype comes from a man aged 25-45 years with glioma. The sequenced sample was PBMCs, obtained from a glioma patient treated with radiotherapy, temozolomide or both. CDR3 sequence reads: CASSLDHRRNTIYF. The CDR3, as DNA: TGTGCCAGCAGTTTGGATCATAGGAGAAACACCATATATTTT.